The rows below give T cell receptor beta chains drawn from one sample of a study of esophageal squamous cell carcinoma under preoperative chemotherapy. TCRdb redid the calling of the PCR reads with MiXCR, one entry per CDR3 protein. The table lists roughly 20,000 distinct CDR3 sequences, 35% to 55% of them singletons. Specimen collection occurred from a patient given preoperative chemotherapy. The receptors shown here come from a human donor with esophageal squamous cell carcinoma. The donor label of this sample is uncertain. Both conserved end residues are part of each CDR3. The D gene is left open where the match is weak.

j_call d_call v_call cdr3_aa
TRBJ2-2 TRBD2 TRBV6-1 CASSEFSGVTGELFF
TRBJ2-3 - TRBV7-3 CASSLGNKDTQYF
TRBJ1-1 - TRBV4-1 CASSQAQGNTEAFF
TRBJ2-3 TRBD1 TRBV6-2/TRBV6-3 CASSYEEQGPGTDTQYF
TRBJ2-7 - TRBV9 CASSVGQVPYEQYF
TRBJ2-5 - TRBV7-8 CASRYQDTQYF
TRBJ2-1 - TRBV7-3 CASSLAGSRYNEQFF
- TRBD2 TRBV12-5 CASGLGQAGAQETQYF
- - TRBV7-6 CASSPGAGKSYEQYF
TRBJ2-3 TRBD1 TRBV12-3/TRBV12-4 CASSGDSETDTQYF
TRBJ2-1 - TRBV6-5 CASSYQGQPNEQFF
TRBJ2-5 TRBD1 TRBV7-9 CASSLGFQGVQETQYF
TRBJ2-3 - TRBV7-3 CAGRGGLAQDTQYF
TRBJ2-3 - TRBV10-3 CAILRDDTTFTDTQYF
TRBJ2-5 - TRBV6-2/TRBV6-3 CASSYGETQYF
TRBJ2-1 TRBD2 TRBV12-3/TRBV12-4 CASSLVFRLAVHEQFF
TRBJ2-1 - TRBV7-2 CASSAQGSSSYNEQFF
TRBJ2-5 - TRBV27 CASSLLGETQYF
- - TRBV7-9 CASSFSQGVDIQFF
TRBJ2-5 - TRBV7-8 CASSPRWGQETQYF
TRBJ2-3 TRBD2 TRBV7-2 CASSQGLVTDTQYF
TRBJ2-3 - TRBV12-3/TRBV12-4 CARGPEGVGTGAQYF
TRBJ2-1 TRBD2 TRBV12-3/TRBV12-4 CASSLIAGVGEQFF
TRBJ2-4 - TRBV6-1 CASSQTRGAINMQYF
TRBJ2-2 - TRBV7-2 CASSPAVSTGELFF
TRBJ2-3 TRBD2 TRBV7-2 CASSLGWSSGSGDTQYF
TRBJ2-3 - TRBV27 CASSLFGRGTDTQYF
- TRBD1 TRBV7-2 CASSPGQPAYEQYF
- - TRBV7-9 CASSPAYEQYF
- TRBD1 TRBV7-7 CASSSTGLETQYF
TRBJ2-1 TRBD2 TRBV7-2 CASSSGTSGPSSYNEQFF
- TRBD2 TRBV7-2 CASSPLAGPYEQYF
TRBJ2-7 - TRBV7-8 CASSLRAAQGYEQYF
TRBJ2-5 TRBD1 TRBV7-3 CASSLGTGGAETQYF
TRBJ2-2 - TRBV7-2 CASRSIPDTGELFF
TRBJ2-1 TRBD2 TRBV6-1 CASSELAGGPNEQFF
TRBJ2-5 - TRBV7-8 CASSFAFQETQYF
TRBJ1-1 - TRBV6-5 CASSYTTALNTEAFF
TRBJ2-4 TRBD2 TRBV11-2 CASSLDSTRLAQNTQYF
TRBJ1-2 - TRBV7-8 CASSLGAGFRDGYTF
TRBJ2-5 TRBD2 TRBV7-9 CASSQASGNREQYF
TRBJ2-1 - TRBV7-7 CASSLERNNEQFF
TRBJ2-1 - TRBV7-2 CASSLGGRYEQFF
TRBJ2-4 - TRBV5-8 CASRVSGVCTKNMQYF
TRBJ2-1 TRBD2 TRBV7-2 CASSLGLAELGEQFF
TRBJ2-4 - TRBV7-3 CRGTPRRAEDTQYF
TRBJ2-5 TRBD1 TRBV7-8 CASSARTGGETQYF